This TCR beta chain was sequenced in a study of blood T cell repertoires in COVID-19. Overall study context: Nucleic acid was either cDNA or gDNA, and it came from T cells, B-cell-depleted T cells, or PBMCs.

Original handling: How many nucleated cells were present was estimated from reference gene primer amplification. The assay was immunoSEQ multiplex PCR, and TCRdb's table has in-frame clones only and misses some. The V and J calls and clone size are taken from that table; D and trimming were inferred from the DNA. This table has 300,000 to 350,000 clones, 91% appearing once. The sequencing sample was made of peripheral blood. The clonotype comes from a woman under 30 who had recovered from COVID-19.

DNA for the CDR3: TGTGCCAGCAGCCTCCCGGCTAGCGGACAAGAGACCCAGTACTTC. This sequence encodes CASSLPASGQETQYF. The rearrangement joins TRBV3-1 (or the pseudogene TRBV3-2) to TRBJ2-5; 7 bases line up with TRBD2. In germline, CDR1 is LGHDT, CDR2 YNNKEL (reference sequence). The CDR3 extends over 15 amino acids. Trimming took 4 bases from V and 2 from J; bases not matched to a gene: 7.